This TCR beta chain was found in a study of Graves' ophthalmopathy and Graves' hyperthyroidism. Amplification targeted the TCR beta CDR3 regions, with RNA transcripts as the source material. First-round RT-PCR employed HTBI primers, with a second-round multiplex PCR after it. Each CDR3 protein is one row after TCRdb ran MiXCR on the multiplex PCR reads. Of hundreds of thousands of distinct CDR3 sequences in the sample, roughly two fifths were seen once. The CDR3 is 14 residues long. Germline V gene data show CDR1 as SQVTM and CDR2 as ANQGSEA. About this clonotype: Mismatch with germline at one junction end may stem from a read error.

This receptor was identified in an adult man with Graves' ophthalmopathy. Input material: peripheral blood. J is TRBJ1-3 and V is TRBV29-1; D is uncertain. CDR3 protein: CGVDVAGTGNTIYF. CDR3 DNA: TGCGGCGTTGACGTGGCAGGTACTGGAAACACCATATATTTT.